Listed here are 30 T cell receptor beta chains from one sample, sequenced in a study of CD8+ T cells in alopecia areata (dated by TCRdb to between 2017 and 2018). Library construction relied on the immunoSEQ multiplex PCR assay. RNA was extracted from all samples and reverse transcribed into cDNA as template for TCR sequencing. Drawn from immuneACCESS, this table holds only the in-frame rearrangements with V and J called that TCRdb kept. Clones are partly lost; checked studies trace under half to an unresolved V gene and leave the rest unexplained. Across this sample there are around 250,000 clones, with 67% seen only once. The leading ten clones occupy 1.2% of the sample. In the paper's terms, the time point label means: baseline before oral tofacitinib. The sequencing here drew on CD4+ T cells sorted from blood, taken at week 0. The source of these receptors is a human donor with alopecia areata.

This chain links TRBV5-6 with TRBJ2-5; 11 bases agree with TRBD1. The CDR3 runs to 14 residues. The germline V gene has CDR1 SGHDT and CDR2 YYEEEE. Losses at the gene ends were 4 bases for V and 5 bases for J; bases not matched to a gene: 4. The CDR3 nucleotides read TGTGCCAGCAGCCAGGACAGGGGGCTTGAGACCCAGTACTTC. Protein sequence: CASSQDRGLETQYF.

The chain has TRBV15 and TRBJ1-5; 7 bases are shared with TRBD1. Trimming took 5 bases from V and 5 from J; bases not matched to a gene: 6. This CDR3 spans 14 amino acids. The germline V gene encodes CDR1 LNHNV and CDR2 YYDKDF (reference sequence). CDR3 DNA sequence: TGTGCCACCAGCCTCGACAGGGAGGATCAGCCCCAGCATTTT. Translating gives CATSLDREDQPQHF.

This clone turned up a few times. This chain connects TRBV29-1 to TRBJ1-1; D is uncertain. There are 14 residues in the CDR3. The germline gives CDR1 SQVTM, CDR2 ANQGSEA. V lost 4 bases, J lost 0 bases, and 12 bases lay in between. Here the CDR3 reads CSVVGEGVNTEAFF. The CDR3 DNA follows: TGCAGCGTTGTAGGTGAGGGAGTGAACACTGAAGCTTTCTTT.

A remark on this clone: A junction boundary mismatches the germline segment, possibly from a read error. The rearrangement links TRBV7-7 to TRBJ2-5; no definite D call. Germline CDR1 SSHAT, CDR2 FNYEAQ (reference sequence). This CDR3 spans 13 amino acids. CDR3 residues: CASSLNSKETQYF. Written as DNA, the CDR3 is TGTGCTAGCAGCTTGAACAGCAAAGAGACCCAGTACTTC.

J is TRBJ2-4 and V is TRBV2, with 7 bases that match TRBD1. The CDR3 is 11 residues long. Germline V gene sequence: CDR1 SNHLY, CDR2 FYNNEI. Trimming at V came to 6 bases and at J to 11 bases, leaving 4 bases not matched to a gene. The CDR3, as DNA: TGTGCCAGCAGGGGACAGATTCTTCAGTACTTC. Residues: CASRGQILQYF.

This clone has just a few counts. V usage is TRBV7-2 and J usage is TRBJ2-1, with D hard to call. This CDR3 comprises 12 residues. Germline CDR1 reads SGHTA; CDR2 reads FQGNSA. Trimming cost V 1 base and J 8 bases, with 6 bases left between them. The CDR3 here is CASSLVGYEQFF. CDR3 sequence (DNA): TGTGCCAGCAGCTTAGTGGGCTATGAGCAGTTCTTC. Full variable domain (missing parts from reference TRBV7-2 and TRBJ2-1): GAGVSQSPSNKVTEKGKDVELRCDPISGHTALYWYRQSLGQGLEFLIYFQGNSAPDKSGLPSDRFSAERTGGSVSTLTIQRTQQEDSAVYLCASSLVGYEQFFGPGTRLTVL.

This chain uses TRBV30 with TRBJ2-3; a possible D gene is TRBD1 (5 bases). The CDR3 length is 12 residues. The ends were cut back, 7 bases at V and 2 bases at J, with 10 bases in the middle. Germline V gene lookup returns CDR1 GTSNPN and CDR2 SVGIG (reference sequence). The CDR3 region has the DNA TGTGCCTTCAGGGTGGACACAGATACGCAGTATTTT. Translation gives CAFRVDTDTQYF.

In this sample, this clone turned up a few times. The rearrangement joins TRBV23-1 to TRBJ2-7, with TRBD1 matching over 7 bases. TRBV23-1 is labeled an ORF, and its function is uncertain. The V segment lost 1 base and the J segment 0 bases; nucleotides outside the gene matches: 0. This CDR3 is 14 amino acids long. CDR3 nucleotides: TGCGCCAGCAGTCAATGGGACAGCTCCTACGAGCAGTACTTC. Translation: CASSQWDSSYEQYF.

The genes are TRBV5-1 and TRBJ2-7; 8 nucleotides align to TRBD1. The CDR3 consists of 16 residues. The V gene end was trimmed by 4 bases and the J gene end by 4 bases; junction bases not matched to a gene: 13. Germline assignment: CDR1 SGHRS and CDR2 YFSETQ. The CDR3 nucleotides read TGCGCCAGCAGCCCAAAACGGACAGGGCGGACATACGAGCAGTACTTC. Amino acids: CASSPKRTGRTYEQYF.

This chain joins TRBV29-1 and TRBJ1-2; D not resolved. V was pared by 3 bases and J by 8 bases, with 16 bases between. There are 13 residues in the CDR3. Germline V lookup: CDR1 SQVTM, CDR2 ANQGSEA. As DNA, the CDR3 is TGCAGCGTTGACGCTCGAAGGGCCGGGGGCTACACCTTC. This codes for CSVDARRAGGYTF. The full variable domain, its missing parts supplied by reference TRBV29-1 and TRBJ1-2, is SAVISQKPSRDICQRGTSLTIQCQVDSQVTMMFWYRQQPGQSLTLIATANQGSEATYESGFVIDKFPISRPNLTFSTLTVSNMSPEDSSIYLCSVDARRAGGYTFGSGTRLTVV.

The CDR3 nucleotides are TGCAGCGTCACAGGGGAAACACAAGGCCACACCTTC. The encoded protein is CSVTGETQGHTF. The gene calls are TRBV29-1 and TRBJ1-2; 7 positions match TRBD1. The CDR3 contains 12 residues. The germline V gene encodes CDR1 SQVTM and CDR2 ANQGSEA. J was trimmed by 12 bases and V by 6 bases; bases with no gene match: 13. Supplemented by reference TRBV29-1 and TRBJ1-2, the full variable domain reads SAVISQKPSRDICQRGTSLTIQCQVDSQVTMMFWYRQQPGQSLTLIATANQGSEATYESGFVIDKFPISRPNLTFSTLTVSNMSPEDSSIYLCSVTGETQGHTFGSGTRLTVV.

This clone was recorded a few times. The V and J genes are TRBV25-1 and TRBJ1-1; perhaps TRBD1 as D (5 bases). The CDR3 sequence is 15 residues long. Deletions cut 5 bases from V and 0 bases from J, with 13 bases between. CDR1 is MGHDK, CDR2 SYGVNS, per germline. In DNA, the CDR3 is TGTGCCAGCAGTCCCTCCGGGGGGTTGAACACTGAAGCTTTCTTT. It specifies CASSPSGGLNTEAFF.

This sequence joins TRBV28 and TRBJ1-1, with no clear D. This CDR3 region has 12 residues. CDR1 is MDHEN, CDR2 SYDVKM, per germline. V was shortened by 3 bases and J by 4 bases, with 6 bases between the two germline ends. This chain's CDR3 is CASSFAGTEAFF. In DNA, the CDR3 is TGTGCCAGCAGTTTTGCAGGCACTGAAGCTTTCTTT.

The chain employs TRBV7-9 and TRBJ2-1; D is undetermined. The length of the CDR3 is 13 residues. The V end lost 7 bases, the J end lost 3 bases, and 10 bases lay between the germline ends. Germline-derived CDR1 and CDR2 are SEHNR and FQNEAQ (reference sequence). CDR3 amino acids: CASTRGHYNEQFF. The CDR3 bases are TGTGCCAGCACCCGAGGCCACTACAATGAGCAGTTCTTC.

This clone was seen more than once but under ten times. This chain connects TRBV19 to TRBJ2-6; D possibly corresponds to TRBD1 (6 bases). CDR3 length equals 18 residues. Deletions cut 0 bases from V and 0 bases from J, with 12 bases between. The germline CDR1 and CDR2 sequences are LNHDA and SQIVND (reference sequence). CDR3: CASSIEDSPFSGANVLTF. For the CDR3, the DNA is TGTGCCAGTAGTATAGAGGACAGTCCCTTCTCTGGGGCCAACGTCCTGACTTTC.

The rearrangement joins TRBV19 to TRBJ2-7; 7 bases map to TRBD1. Germline CDR1 is LNHDA and CDR2 is SQIVND (reference sequence). V was clipped by 5 bases and J by 2 bases; unmatched bases: 6. The CDR3 sequence is 14 residues long. The CDR3 DNA follows: TGTGCCAGTAGTTCGCCGGGACAGACCTACGAGCAGTACTTC. This translates into CASSSPGQTYEQYF. Full variable domain (remainder filled in from reference TRBV19 and TRBJ2-7): DGGITQSPKYLFRKEGQNVTLSCEQNLNHDAMYWYRQDPGQGLRLIYYSQIVNDFQKGDIAEGYSVSREKKESFPLTVTSAQKNPTAFYLCASSSPGQTYEQYFGPGTRLTVT.

The rearrangement uses TRBV13 and TRBJ2-6, with 7 nucleotides matching TRBD1. This CDR3 is built from 17 residues. The V segment lost 5 bases and the J segment 2 bases; nucleotides outside the gene matches: 9. Germline assignment: CDR1 PRHDT and CDR2 FYEKMQ (reference sequence). The CDR3 loop is CASSPRQGRAGANVLTF. The CDR3, as DNA: TGTGCCAGCAGCCCACGACAGGGAAGGGCTGGGGCCAACGTCCTGACTTTC.

The chain uses TRBV4-3 and TRBJ2-1, with TRBD2 matching over 13 bases. This CDR3 spans 17 amino acids. V trimming: 0 bases; J trimming: 9 bases; junction bases outside the gene matches: 8. Germline V CDR1 and CDR2: LGHNA, YSLEER. The CDR3 protein is CASSQETTSGGAVEQFF. In DNA form, the CDR3 reads TGCGCCAGCAGCCAAGAGACCACTAGCGGGGGGGCCGTTGAGCAGTTCTTC.

The rearrangement uses TRBV5-1 and TRBJ1-1; D remains unclear. Germline values: CDR1 SGHRS, CDR2 YFSETQ. The V and J ends lost 4 bases and 4 bases respectively, with 17 bases between them. This CDR3 contains 15 residues. CDR3 DNA sequence: TGCGCCAGCAGCCCCCCCCGGGCGGAGACCACTGAAGCTTTCTTT. Residues: CASSPPRAETTEAFF. Full variable domain (rest looked up from reference TRBV5-1 and TRBJ1-1): KAGVTQTPRYLIKTRGQQVTLSCSPISGHRSVSWYQQTPGQGLQFLFEYFSETQRNKGNFPGRFSGRQFSNSRSEMNVSTLELGDSALYLCASSPPRAETTEAFFGQGTRLTVV.

The rearrangement uses TRBV30 and TRBJ1-2; D is undetermined. V was cut by 0 bases and J by 2 bases, with 10 bases left in between. In germline, CDR1 is GTSNPN, CDR2 SVGIG (reference sequence). This CDR3 has 14 amino acids. The CDR3 sequence is CAWSVAGPNYGYTF. As DNA, the CDR3 is TGTGCCTGGAGTGTCGCGGGCCCCAACTATGGCTACACCTTC.

This clone has only a few counts. J is TRBJ2-1 and V is TRBV7-2, with D possibly matching TRBD2 (6 bases). The CDR3 contains 14 residues. V was cut by 1 base and J by 9 bases, with 13 bases left in between. Germline CDR1 and CDR2: SGHTA and FQGNSA. The CDR3 nucleotides read TGTGCCAGCAGCTTAGGGCCTCACGGGGGTGAGCAGTTCTTC. It is translated as CASSLGPHGGEQFF.

The rearrangement uses TRBV14 and TRBJ2-5; TRBD1 matches at 9 bases. The CDR3 loop spans 16 amino acids. With V trimmed by 4 bases and J by 4 bases, 10 bases remained unmatched. Per germline, CDR1 SGHDN and CDR2 FVKESK. CDR3 in amino acids: CASSPSWTGAGETQYF. Here the CDR3 DNA reads TGTGCCAGCAGCCCCAGTTGGACAGGGGCAGGAGAGACCCAGTACTTC.

The genes are TRBV5-1 and TRBJ2-1, with D maybe TRBD2 (5 bases). Trimming removed 0 bases at V and 5 bases at J, with 9 bases between. Germline lookup yields CDR1 SGHRS and CDR2 YFSETQ. The CDR3 contains 14 residues. The CDR3, as DNA: TGCGCCAGCAGCTTGGCCAGCGGTCACAATGAGCAGTTCTTC. Amino acids: CASSLASGHNEQFF. The variable domain in full, completed from reference TRBV5-1 and TRBJ2-1, reads KAGVTQTPRYLIKTRGQQVTLSCSPISGHRSVSWYQQTPGQGLQFLFEYFSETQRNKGNFPGRFSGRQFSNSRSEMNVSTLELGDSALYLCASSLASGHNEQFFGPGTRLTVL.

The rearrangement uses TRBV5-1 and TRBJ1-3; no clear D. The CDR3 covers 15 residues. Germline V gene sequence: CDR1 SGHRS, CDR2 YFSETQ. Trimming shortened V by 2 bases and J by 1 base, and 10 bases separated the two germline ends. The CDR3 DNA sequence: TGCGCCAGCAGCTTAATTCTACCTTCTGGAAACACCATATATTTT. It specifies CASSLILPSGNTIYF.

This clone was counted a few times. J is TRBJ2-1 and V is TRBV7-2; D might be TRBD1 (5 bases). CDR3 size: 15 residues. Germline CDR1 and CDR2: SGHTA and FQGNSA. V lost 5 bases and J 8 bases, leaving 19 bases between the germline ends. In DNA, the CDR3 is TGTGCCAGCAGCCCAACCAGGGAAGAAGTATATGAGCAGTTCTTC. Its translation is CASSPTREEVYEQFF.

This sequence joins TRBV29-1 and TRBJ2-7; 7 positions agree with TRBD2. The CDR3 runs 11 residues. The V gene's germline CDR1 is SQVTM and CDR2 ANQGSEA. V shed 5 bases and J 10 bases; nucleotides not matched to a gene: 8. CDR3 coding DNA: TGCAGCGTTTCCGGGACTACCAAACAGTACTTC. Its translation is CSVSGTTKQYF.

The CDR3 coding sequence is TGCGCCAGCAGCCACGGGACAGGGAGTGAAAAACTGTTTTTT. Protein product: CASSHGTGSEKLFF. The J gene is TRBJ1-4, the V gene TRBV4-1; 9 bases are shared with TRBD1. The junction had 3 bases not matched to a gene; V was cut back by 3 bases and J by 7 bases. Germline lookup yields CDR1 MGHRA and CDR2 YSYEKL. This CDR3 has 14 amino acids.

This chain joins TRBV29-1 and TRBJ1-2; D uncertain. The CDR3 runs 11 residues. From germline, CDR1 is SQVTM and CDR2 ANQGSEA. V was pared by 7 bases and J by 4 bases, with 10 bases between. CDR3 amino acids: CSGGGSYGYTF. The CDR3 DNA follows: TGCAGCGGAGGAGGAAGCTATGGCTACACCTTC.

The chain uses TRBV5-6 and TRBJ1-2, with TRBD1 matching 7 bases. The junction had 10 bases not matched to a gene; V was cut back by 4 bases and J by 4 bases. CDR3 length equals 15 residues. Germline assignment: CDR1 SGHDT and CDR2 YYEEEE. The CDR3 loop reads CASSTLRTGVYGYTF. The CDR3 nucleotides are TGTGCCAGCAGCACCCTCAGAACAGGGGTCTATGGCTACACCTTC.

The chain couples TRBV5-1 to TRBJ2-5; D is ambiguous. Trimming stripped 1 base from V and 2 bases from J, with 12 bases between. CDR1 and CDR2 (germline): SGHRS, YFSETQ. The CDR3 has 15 residues. CDR3 coding DNA: TGCGCCAGCAGCTTGTTCCGACAACCACAAGAGACCCAGTACTTC. Amino acid sequence: CASSLFRQPQETQYF.